This TCR beta chain derives from a study of blood T cell repertoires in COVID-19. Background on the study: COVID-19 samples collected from the United States, Italy and Spain covered acute and convalescent phases. PBMCs, B-cell-depleted T cells, or T cells provided the cDNA or gDNA that made up the material.

In the original processing: Amplification of reference gene primers provided the estimated nucleated cell counts. The protocol was immunoSEQ multiplex PCR, while the TCRdb copy is restricted to in-frame clones and leaves out a portion. Clonal size and the V and J genes are those of that table, whereas D and trimming came from the DNA. The table includes approximately 250,000 clones, less than 90% detected once. This clone appeared once. Trimming left V 2 bases short and J 3 bases short, with 20 bases between. Per germline, CDR1 LNHDA and CDR2 SQIVND (reference sequence). CDR3 length: 17 amino acids. What was sequenced was peripheral blood. The origin of this receptor is a man aged 60 to 69 with acute or convalescent COVID-19. The rearrangement joins TRBV19 to TRBJ2-7, with D maybe TRBD2 (6 bases). CDR3 nucleotide sequence: TGTGCCAGTAGTATAAGGCGGGGTACAGGAAGAGGCTACGAGCAGTACTTC. Protein sequence: CASSIRRGTGRGYEQYF.